This is a list of T cell receptor beta chains from one sample in a study of cytomegalovirus exposure and HLA in healthy donors. Here immunoSEQ multiplex PCR was the method, and the copy in TCRdb shows in-frame clones only, minus some. Of about 130,000 clones in the sample, under 90% are singletons; the top ten hold about 3.9%. Sequenced material: PBMCs. The receptors come from a woman between 40 and 50 years old in good health and CMV-seropositive. CDR3s include the opening cysteine and the closing phenylalanine or tryptophan. A D gene is named only where the DNA matches it firmly. Clone size appears in some rows only: once, few, many, or a class for an expanded clone.

clone size	V gene	D gene	J gene	CDR3 protein	CDR3 DNA
-	TRBV30	TRBD2	TRBJ2-1	CAWSGLAVYNEQFF	TGTGCCTGGAGCGGACTAGCGGTTTACAATGAGCAGTTCTTC
-	TRBV14	TRBD1	TRBJ1-1	CASSQEDRGNTEAFF	TGTGCCAGCAGCCAAGAGGACAGGGGGAACACTGAAGCTTTCTTT
-	TRBV6-5	TRBD2	TRBJ2-5	CASSYGVAGGRETQYF	TGTGCCAGCAGTTACGGGGTAGCGGGAGGTAGGGAGACCCAGTACTTC
few	TRBV19	TRBD2	TRBJ2-5	CASSIGGEGSGTQYF	TGTGCCAGTAGTATAGGAGGGGAGGGGAGTGGGACCCAGTACTTC
-	TRBV9	-	TRBJ2-5	CASSVGTQQETQYF	TGTGCCAGCAGCGTAGGGACTCAACAAGAGACCCAGTACTTC
-	TRBV28	-	TRBJ1-2	CASSRPEVGGQGYTF	TGTGCCAGCAGCCGTCCAGAGGTGGGGGGGCAAGGCTACACCTTC
-	TRBV7-9	-	TRBJ2-2	CASRGAGNTGELFF	TGTGCCAGCAGGGGAGCGGGCAACACCGGGGAGCTGTTTTTT
-	TRBV15	TRBD1	TRBJ2-7	CATSRLRDRPYEQYF	TGTGCCACCAGCAGACTACGGGACAGACCCTACGAGCAGTACTTC
-	TRBV13	-	TRBJ2-1	CASSLVADSHNEQFF	TGTGCCAGCAGCTTAGTGGCGGACTCTCACAATGAGCAGTTCTTC
-	TRBV19	-	TRBJ1-5	CASSIRPSGSNQPQHF	TGTGCCAGTAGTATAAGGCCCTCCGGGAGCAATCAGCCCCAGCATTTT
-	TRBV4-2	-	TRBJ1-1	CASSQDFGGFLMDTEAFF	TGTGCCAGCAGCCAAGATTTTGGGGGGTTCTTAATGGACACTGAAGCTTTCTTT